This T cell receptor beta chain was sequenced in a study of identical twins. Each CDR3 protein gets one entry after TCRdb re-called the 5' RACE reads with MiXCR. The sample includes roughly 480,000 distinct CDR3 sequences, approximately 24% of them seen just once. This clonotype was seen a single time. Its antigen is not known. CDR3 length: 17 residues. V lost 6 bases and J lost 2; bases outside the gene matches: 8. The germline CDR1 and CDR2 sequences are LNHNV and YYDKDF (reference sequence). Study-level findings and limits: Insertion counts were lower in abundant cord blood beta clonotypes, a trend that memory repertoires did not show. In drawing conclusions, the study used cross-sectional statistical analysis and did not follow the same donors.

These same data were also listed under a study on T cells expressing NK-cell markers. That paper adds: The study sequenced eight donors, seven HCMV-seropositive and one seronegative.

The V call is TRBV15, the J call TRBJ2-6; 9 bases line up with TRBD1. The sequencing sample was made of CD4+ T cells sorted from blood. This receptor was obtained from a woman in her late teens or twenties in good health. CDR3 amino acids: CATSRDRVNPGANVLTF. The CDR3 coding sequence is TGTGCCACCAGTAGGGACAGGGTTAACCCTGGGGCCAACGTCCTGACTTTC.